The present TCR beta chain was sequenced within a study of T-cell reconstitution after alpha-beta-depleted transplantation in children. Study-level findings and limits: Most T-cell counts and diversity one year after the transplant came from T cells that were newly produced. After transplant, at about two months, alpha-beta T cells were reportedly derived from several hundred expanded graft clones. Some patients' high day-60 TCRbeta diversity was attributed to recipient cells surviving conditioning.

Unique molecular identifiers tagged the TCRbeta library. One entry per CDR3 protein results from TCRdb running MiXCR on the PCR reads. The data hold 350,000 to 500,000 distinct CDR3 sequences, with roughly two fifths observed a single time. Germline V gene sequence: CDR1 MDHEN, CDR2 SYDVKM. Unmatched junction bases numbered 6, after V lost 5 bases and J lost 4 bases. The CDR3 runs to 15 residues. The sample holds a few counts of this clonotype. The antigen remains undetermined. This chain joins TRBV28 and TRBJ2-7; TRBD2 matches at 12 bases. Here the sequenced sample was PBMCs, taken before TCRalphabeta/CD19-depleted stem cell transplant. This sequence was found in a girl aged 2 to 10 with aplastic anemia, due to receive a stem cell transplant. The CDR3 loop is CASSPAGTSGYEQYF. The CDR3 DNA follows: TGTGCCAGCAGTCCCGCCGGGACTAGCGGGTACGAGCAGTACTTC.